A selection of T cell receptor beta chains follows, all from one sample in a study of post-analysis software for immune sequencing data. TCRdb redid the calling of the PCR reads with MiXCR, one entry per CDR3 protein. The sample carries 450,000 to 650,000 distinct CDR3 sequences, roughly two fifths recorded once. Sequenced material: blood. The receptor source for this set is a girl between 5 and 17 years old with multiple sclerosis. The CDR3 runs from the conserved cysteine through the conserved F or W. A D gene is named only where the DNA matches it firmly. The size field is filled for only some rows; it gives once, few, many or a size class.

TRBD2,TRBV3-1,few,TRBJ2-1,16,CASSQIAGVSYNEQFF,TGTGCCAGCAGCCAGATAGCGGGAGTATCCTACAATGAGCAGTTCTTC
TRBD2,TRBV29-1,-,TRBJ2-1,12,CSVRGGAGEQFF,TGCAGCGTTCGCGGGGGGGCTGGTGAGCAGTTCTTC
-,TRBV5-6,few,TRBJ2-1,15,CASRASVGVYNEQFF,TGTGCCAGCAGAGCTAGCGTAGGAGTCTACAATGAGCAGTTCTTC
TRBD1,TRBV12-3/TRBV12-4,-,TRBJ1-2,14,CASSVGQVSYGYTF,TGTGCCAGCAGTGTCGGACAGGTTAGCTATGGCTACACCTTC
-,TRBV20-1,-,TRBJ1-1,11,CSAVQGTAAFF,TGCAGTGCAGTTCAAGGGACGGCAGCTTTCTTT
-,TRBV12-3/TRBV12-4,-,TRBJ2-1,15,CASSFEGGLLNEQFF,TGTGCCAGCAGTTTCGAGGGGGGGCTATTAAATGAGCAGTTCTTC
-,TRBV15,few,TRBJ2-1,17,CATSRALGQRLKDEQFF,TGTGCCACCAGCAGAGCCCTGGGGCAGAGGCTTAAGGATGAGCAGTTCTTC
TRBD1,TRBV20-1,-,TRBJ2-7,14,CSARETGGSYEQYF,TGCAGTGCTAGAGAGACAGGGGGCTCCTACGAGCAGTACTTC
-,TRBV29-1,few,TRBJ2-7,13,CSVSGTAPYEQYF,TGCAGCGTATCCGGGACTGCCCCCTACGAGCAGTACTTC
-,TRBV5-6,-,TRBJ2-1,15,CASSLEPGVAYEQFF,TGTGCCAGCAGCTTGGAGCCGGGAGTGGCCTATGAGCAGTTCTTC
TRBD1,TRBV12-3/TRBV12-4,-,TRBJ1-2,15,CASSLVQGAARGYTF,TGTGCCAGCAGTTTAGTGCAGGGGGCGGCGAGAGGCTACACCTTC
-,TRBV6-6,-,TRBJ2-5,12,CASSPGQTTQYF,TGTGCCAGCAGTCCGGGCCAGACGACCCAGTACTTC
TRBD2,TRBV5-1,-,TRBJ2-1,16,CASSPAGGGTYNEQFF,TGCGCCAGCAGCCCCGCCGGGGGAGGGACCTACAATGAGCAGTTCTTC